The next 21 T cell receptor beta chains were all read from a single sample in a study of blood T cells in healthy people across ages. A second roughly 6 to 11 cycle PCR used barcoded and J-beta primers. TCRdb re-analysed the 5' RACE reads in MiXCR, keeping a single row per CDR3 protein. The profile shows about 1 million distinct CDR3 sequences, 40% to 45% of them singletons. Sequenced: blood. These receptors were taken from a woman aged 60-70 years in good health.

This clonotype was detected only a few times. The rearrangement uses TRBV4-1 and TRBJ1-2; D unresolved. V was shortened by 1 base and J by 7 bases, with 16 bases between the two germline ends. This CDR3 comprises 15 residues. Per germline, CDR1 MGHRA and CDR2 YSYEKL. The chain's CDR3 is CASSQGRSSVVGYTF. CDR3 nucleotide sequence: TGCGCCAGCAGCCAAGGGAGGAGTTCTGTGGTTGGCTACACCTTC.

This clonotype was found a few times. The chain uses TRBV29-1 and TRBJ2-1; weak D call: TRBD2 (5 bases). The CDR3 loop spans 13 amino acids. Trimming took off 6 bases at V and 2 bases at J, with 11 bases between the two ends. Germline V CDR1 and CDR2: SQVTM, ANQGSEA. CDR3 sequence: CSVLLGPYNEQFF. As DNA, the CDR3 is TGCAGCGTGCTACTAGGCCCCTACAATGAGCAGTTCTTC.

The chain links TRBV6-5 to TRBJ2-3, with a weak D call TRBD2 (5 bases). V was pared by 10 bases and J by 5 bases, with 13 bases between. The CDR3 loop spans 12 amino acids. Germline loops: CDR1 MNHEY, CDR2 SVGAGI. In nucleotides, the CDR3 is TGTGCCACCGGCGAGGGATTAGATACGCAGTATTTT. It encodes CATGEGLDTQYF.

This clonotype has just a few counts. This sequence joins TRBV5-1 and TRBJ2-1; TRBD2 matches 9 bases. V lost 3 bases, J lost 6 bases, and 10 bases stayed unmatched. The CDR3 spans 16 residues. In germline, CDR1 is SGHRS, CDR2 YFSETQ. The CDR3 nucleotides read TGCGCCAGCAGCTGGGACCTTAGCGGGAGCGGCAATGAGCAGTTCTTC. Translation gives CASSWDLSGSGNEQFF. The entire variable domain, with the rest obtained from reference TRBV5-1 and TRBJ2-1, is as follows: KAGVTQTPRYLIKTRGQQVTLSCSPISGHRSVSWYQQTPGQGLQFLFEYFSETQRNKGNFPGRFSGRQFSNSRSEMNVSTLELGDSALYLCASSWDLSGSGNEQFFGPGTRLTVL.

The CDR3 DNA follows: TGCGCCAGCAGTCCGGGACGGCTGGAATACAATGAGCAGTACTTC. Its protein is CASSPGRLEYNEQYF. The chain uses TRBV5-1 and TRBJ2-1; D may be TRBD1 or TRBD2 (5 bases each). The assigned J gene may be wrong: the sequence end matches TRBJ2-7 better. In germline, CDR1 is SGHRS, CDR2 YFSETQ. This CDR3 has 15 residues.

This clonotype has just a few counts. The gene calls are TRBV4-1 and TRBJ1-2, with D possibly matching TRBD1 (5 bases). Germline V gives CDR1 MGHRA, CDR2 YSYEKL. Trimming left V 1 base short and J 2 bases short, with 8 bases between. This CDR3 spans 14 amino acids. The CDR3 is CASSQVPGNYGYTF. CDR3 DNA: TGCGCCAGCAGCCAAGTTCCAGGGAACTATGGCTACACCTTC.

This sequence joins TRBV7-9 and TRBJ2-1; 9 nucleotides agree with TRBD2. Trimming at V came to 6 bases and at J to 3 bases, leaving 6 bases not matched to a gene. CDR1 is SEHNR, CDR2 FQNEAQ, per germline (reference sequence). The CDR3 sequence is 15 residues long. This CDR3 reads CASSRPSGIYNEQFF. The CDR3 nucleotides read TGTGCCAGCAGTCGACCTAGCGGGATCTACAATGAGCAGTTCTTC.

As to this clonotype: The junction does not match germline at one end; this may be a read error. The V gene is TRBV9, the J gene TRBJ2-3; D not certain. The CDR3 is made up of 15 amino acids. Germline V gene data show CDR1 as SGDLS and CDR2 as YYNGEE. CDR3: CASSVGLESTDTQSF. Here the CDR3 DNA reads TGTGCCAGCAGCGTAGGGCTAGAGAGCACAGATACGCAGTCTTTT.

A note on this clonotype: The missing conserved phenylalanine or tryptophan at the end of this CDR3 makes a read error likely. This CDR3 reads CASSQVTSGVSDTQYL. CDR3 in DNA: TGCGCCAGCAGCCAAGTTACTAGCGGAGTGTCAGATACGCAGTATTTA. The rearrangement links TRBV4-1 to TRBJ2-3; 8 positions agree with TRBD2. Germline CDR1 is MGHRA and CDR2 is YSYEKL. The V and J ends lost 1 base and 4 bases, in that order; junction bases with no gene match: 7. The CDR3 has 16 residues.

The DNA for the CDR3 is TGTGCCAGCAGCGTAGGAGGAGCGGTTGAGCAGTTCTTC. Its protein product is CASSVGGAVEQFF. V usage is TRBV9 and J usage is TRBJ2-1, with TRBD2 as a possible D gene (5 bases). Trimming cost V 0 bases and J 9 bases, with 10 bases left between them. Germline V lookup: CDR1 SGDLS, CDR2 YYNGEE. CDR3 length equals 13 residues.

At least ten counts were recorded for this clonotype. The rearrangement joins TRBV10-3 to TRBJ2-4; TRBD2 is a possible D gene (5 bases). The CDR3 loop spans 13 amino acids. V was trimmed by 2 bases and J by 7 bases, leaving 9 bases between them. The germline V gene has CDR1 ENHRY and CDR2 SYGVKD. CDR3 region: CAISEEGWNIQYF. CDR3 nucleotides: TGTGCCATCAGTGAGGAGGGTTGGAACATTCAGTACTTC.

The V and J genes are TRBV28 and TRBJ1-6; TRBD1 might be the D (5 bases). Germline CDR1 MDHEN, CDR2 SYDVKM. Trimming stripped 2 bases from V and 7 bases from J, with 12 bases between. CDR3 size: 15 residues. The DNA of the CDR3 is TGTGCCAGCAGTTTAATAGGGGAGGAGAATTCACCCCTCCACTTT. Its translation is CASSLIGEENSPLHF.

Written as DNA, the CDR3 is TGTGCCAGCAGTGCCCTCCCGGGGCAAGAGACCCAGTACTTC. Its translation: CASSALPGQETQYF. The chain joins TRBV12-3 or TRBV12-4 to TRBJ2-5; the D gene is possibly TRBD2 (5 bases). This CDR3 contains 14 residues. V was pared by 5 bases and J by 2 bases, with 12 bases between.

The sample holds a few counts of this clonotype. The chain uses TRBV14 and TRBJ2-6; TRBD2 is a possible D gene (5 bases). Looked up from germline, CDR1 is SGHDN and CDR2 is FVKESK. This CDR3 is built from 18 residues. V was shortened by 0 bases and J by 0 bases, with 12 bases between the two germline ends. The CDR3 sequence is CASSQEGMGSSGANVLTF. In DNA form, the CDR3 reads TGTGCCAGCAGCCAAGAGGGGATGGGGAGCTCTGGGGCCAACGTCCTGACTTTC.

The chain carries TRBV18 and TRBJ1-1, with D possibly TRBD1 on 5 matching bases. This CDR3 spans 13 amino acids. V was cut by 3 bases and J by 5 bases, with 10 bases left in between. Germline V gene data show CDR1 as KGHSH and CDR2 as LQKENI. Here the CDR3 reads CASSPDTRTEAFF. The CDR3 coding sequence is TGTGCCAGCTCACCGGACACTAGGACTGAAGCTTTCTTT. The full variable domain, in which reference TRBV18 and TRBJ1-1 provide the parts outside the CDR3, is NAGVMQNPRHLVRRRGQEARLRCSPMKGHSHVYWYRQLPEEGLKFMVYLQKENIIDESGMPKERFSAEFPKEGPSILRIQQVVRGDSAAYFCASSPDTRTEAFFGQGTRLTVV.

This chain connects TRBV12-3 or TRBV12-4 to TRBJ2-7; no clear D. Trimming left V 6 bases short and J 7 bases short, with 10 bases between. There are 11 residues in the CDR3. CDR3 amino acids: CASRRYNEQYF. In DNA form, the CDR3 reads TGTGCCAGCAGACGTTACAATGAGCAGTACTTC.

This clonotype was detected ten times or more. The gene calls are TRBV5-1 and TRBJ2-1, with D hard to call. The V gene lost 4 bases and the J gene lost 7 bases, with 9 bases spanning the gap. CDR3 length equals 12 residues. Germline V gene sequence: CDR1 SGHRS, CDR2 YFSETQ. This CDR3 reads CASSQAGNEQFF. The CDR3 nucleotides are TGCGCCAGCAGCCAAGCTGGGAATGAGCAGTTCTTC.

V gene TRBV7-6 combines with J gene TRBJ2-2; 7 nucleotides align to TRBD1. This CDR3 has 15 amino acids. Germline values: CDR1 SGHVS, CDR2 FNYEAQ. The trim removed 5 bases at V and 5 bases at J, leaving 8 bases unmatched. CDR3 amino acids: CASSPGTDRTGELFF. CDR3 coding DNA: TGTGCCAGCAGCCCCGGGACAGACCGTACCGGGGAGCTGTTTTTT.

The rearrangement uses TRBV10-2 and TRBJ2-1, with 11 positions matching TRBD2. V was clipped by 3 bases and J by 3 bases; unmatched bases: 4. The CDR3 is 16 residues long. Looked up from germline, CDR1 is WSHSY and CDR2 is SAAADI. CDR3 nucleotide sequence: TGCGCCAGCAGTGAAACCGGGACTAGCGGCTACAATGAGCAGTTCTTC. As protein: CASSETGTSGYNEQFF.

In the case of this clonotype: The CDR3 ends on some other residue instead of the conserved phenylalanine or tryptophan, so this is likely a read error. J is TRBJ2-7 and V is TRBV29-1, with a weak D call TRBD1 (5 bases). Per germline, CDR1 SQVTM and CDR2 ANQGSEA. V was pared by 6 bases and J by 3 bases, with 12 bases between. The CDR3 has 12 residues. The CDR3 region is CSVETEDYEQYC. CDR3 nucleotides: TGCAGCGTAGAGACAGAGGACTACGAGCAGTACTGC.

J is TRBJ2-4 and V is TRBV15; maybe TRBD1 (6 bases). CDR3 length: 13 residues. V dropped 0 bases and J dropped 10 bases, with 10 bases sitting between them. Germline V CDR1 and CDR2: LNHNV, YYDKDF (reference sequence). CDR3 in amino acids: CATSRDPGTIQYF. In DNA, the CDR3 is TGTGCCACCAGCAGAGATCCGGGGACAATTCAGTACTTC. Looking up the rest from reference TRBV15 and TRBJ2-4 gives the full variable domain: DAMVIQNPRYQVTQFGKPVTLSCSQTLNHNVMYWYQQKSSQAPKLLFHYYDKDFNNEADTPDNFQSRRPNTSFCFLDIRSPGLGDTAMYLCATSRDPGTIQYFGAGTRLSVL.